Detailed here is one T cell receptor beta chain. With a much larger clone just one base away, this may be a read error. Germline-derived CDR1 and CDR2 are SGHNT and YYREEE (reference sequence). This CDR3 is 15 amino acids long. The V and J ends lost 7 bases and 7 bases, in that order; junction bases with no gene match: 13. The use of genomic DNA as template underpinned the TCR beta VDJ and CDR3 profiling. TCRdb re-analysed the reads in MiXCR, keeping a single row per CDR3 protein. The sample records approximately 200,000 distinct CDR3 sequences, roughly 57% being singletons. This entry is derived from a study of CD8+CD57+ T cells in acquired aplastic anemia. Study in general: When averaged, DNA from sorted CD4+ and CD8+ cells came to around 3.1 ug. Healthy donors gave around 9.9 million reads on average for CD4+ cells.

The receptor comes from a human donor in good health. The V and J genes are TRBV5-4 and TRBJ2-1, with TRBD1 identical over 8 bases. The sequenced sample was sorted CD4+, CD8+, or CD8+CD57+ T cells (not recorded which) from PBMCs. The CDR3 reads CASFRDRYFGNEQFF. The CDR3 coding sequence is TGTGCCAGCTTCCGGGACAGGTATTTCGGGAATGAGCAGTTCTTC.